This T cell receptor (beta chain) derives from a study of cytomegalovirus exposure and HLA in healthy donors. Notes on the study in general: Across all donors, roughly uniform sequencing depth was an assumption of the presence/absence analyses. According to an earlier analysis, most TCR beta V segments yielded productive rearrangements about 87% or about 30% of the time. Per published accounts, TCR beta sequences correctly predicted the HLA-A and HLA-B alleles of most subjects.

The PCR had 60 Vbeta and 13 Jbeta primers. TCRdb keeps only in-frame clones here, not all; method: immunoSEQ multiplex PCR. Of some 150,000 clones in the sample, 80% were seen once. Regarding this clone: The antigen remains unidentified.

The CDR3 consists of 14 residues. Germline CDR1 is MNHNS and CDR2 is SASEGT. Trimming cost V 6 bases and J 0 bases; bases outside gene matches: 5. The TCR originated in a man aged 25-45 years in good health and CMV-seropositive. The sample was PBMCs. The rearrangement links TRBV6-1 to TRBJ2-7; 7 positions agree with TRBD1. CDR3 DNA: TGTGCCAGCAGGGCGACAGGGAGCTCCTACGAGCAGTACTTC. Protein product: CASRATGSSYEQYF.